Listed here is a single TCR beta chain. This sample is drawn from a study of CD8 T cells in Susac syndrome. Negative magnetic isolation gave CD8+ and CD4+ cells; FACS enriched CD8+ TEMRA. An input of about 0.45 to 1 ug of RNA was subjected to reverse transcription using random hexamers. MiXCR was run by TCRdb on the immunoSEQ multiplex PCR reads, yielding one entry per CDR3 protein. The table shows a few hundred thousand distinct CDR3 sequences, with just under 95% occurring only once. Sequencing was carried out using CD4+ T cells from PBMCs. This clonotype was sampled from a human donor with multiple sclerosis.

CDR3: CASTMASYGYTF. CDR3 coding DNA: TGTGCCAGCACCATGGCCTCCTATGGCTACACCTTC. The J gene is TRBJ1-2, the V gene TRBV7-9, with D unresolved. Germline V gives CDR1 SEHNR, CDR2 FQNEAQ (reference sequence). This CDR3 is 12 amino acids long. Trimming stripped 7 bases from V and 4 bases from J, with 10 bases between.